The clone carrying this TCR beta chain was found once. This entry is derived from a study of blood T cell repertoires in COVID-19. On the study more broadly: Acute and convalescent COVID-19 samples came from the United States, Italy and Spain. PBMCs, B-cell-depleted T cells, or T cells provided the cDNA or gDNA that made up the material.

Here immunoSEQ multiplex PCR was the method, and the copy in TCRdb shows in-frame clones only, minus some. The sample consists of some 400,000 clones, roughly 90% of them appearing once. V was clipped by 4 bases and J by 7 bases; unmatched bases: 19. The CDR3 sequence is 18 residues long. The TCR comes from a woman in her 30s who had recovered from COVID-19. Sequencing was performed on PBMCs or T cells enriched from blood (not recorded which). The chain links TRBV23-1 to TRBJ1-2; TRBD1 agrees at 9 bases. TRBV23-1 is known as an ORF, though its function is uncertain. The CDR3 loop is CASSRPPGTGRMSGGYTF. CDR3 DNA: TGCGCCAGCAGTCGGCCCCCCGGGACAGGGAGAATGTCGGGTGGCTACACCTTC.